The clone carrying this T cell receptor beta chain was observed a few times. Its cognate antigen is unknown. The data originate from a study of human T cells and chemical hapten exposure. Each CDR3 protein is one row after TCRdb ran MiXCR on the RACE reads. The sample contains about 120,000 distinct CDR3 sequences, 11% of which appear only once. The germline gives CDR1 MNHEY, CDR2 SVGAGI. V gave up 6 bases and J gave up 10 bases, with 15 bases separating them. This CDR3 region has 12 residues. Time point described: patch test 3, about 24 weeks after DPC sensitization. Treatment specified: therapeutic diphenylcyclopropenone sensitization with weekly scalp DPC. Each patch test followed a blood draw. Non-pregnant alopecia patients aged 18 to 70, suitable for DPC therapy. Unfractionated whole blood was the source from which total RNA was extracted. Study-wide points: Expanded TCRs made up significantly more big CDR3 similarity clusters than controls did.

The rearrangement joins TRBV6-5 to TRBJ1-2; D gene ambiguous. The TCR originated in a woman aged 50 to 60 with alopecia areata. Some clones in this sample may be carry-over from other donors' samples. The sample here was whole blood, taken in connection with sensitization to the hapten diphenylcyclopropenone (DPC). The CDR3 nucleotides are TGTGCCAGCAGCCAAAGCGGCTTTGACTACACCTTC. Protein product: CASSQSGFDYTF.